The entry below describes one TCR beta chain. This sample was taken from a study of T cell responses to AZD1222 COVID-19 vaccine. Germline loops: CDR1 MNHEY, CDR2 SMNVEV (reference sequence). Trimming took 8 bases from V and 12 from J, leaving 17 bases between them. The CDR3 loop spans 12 amino acids. Method: immunoSEQ multiplex PCR; TCRdb's copy keeps in-frame clones and lacks some. The sample lists 150,000 or so clones; about nine tenths were seen once. The chain has TRBV27 and TRBJ2-1; the D call may be TRBD1 or TRBD2 (5 bases each). Material: peripheral blood, obtained on day 0 of AZD1222 vaccination. The TCR sequence derives from an adult in good health. CDR3: CASWDPPRGQFF. CDR3 DNA: TGTGCCAGCTGGGACCCCCCGAGGGGGCAGTTCTTC.